What follows is one T cell receptor beta chain and its context. Its antigen is not identified. This sample stems from a study of cytomegalovirus exposure and HLA in healthy donors. CDR1 and CDR2 (germline): SGHRS, YFSETQ. V shed 4 bases and J shed 4 bases, with 14 bases lying between them. This CDR3 is 14 amino acids long. Overall study findings and caveats: Associated with HLA alleles at 0.05 false discovery rate in a later analysis were approximately 17,000 TCR beta sequences. The study recorded 150 to 200 TCR beta chains that were cytomegalovirus-associated.

Vbeta (60) and Jbeta (13) primers were used in the PCR. TCRdb's table, derived via immunoSEQ multiplex PCR, lists solely in-frame clones and lacks some. The specimen's table records approximately 50,000 clones. Healthy bone marrow donors formed the donor group. This receptor was identified in a male donor in good health and CMV-seronegative. The J gene is TRBJ2-5, the V gene TRBV5-1; D uncertain. Sequencing was performed on PBMCs. The CDR3 coding sequence is TGCGCCAGCAGCGCGCGGTGGAGTGGAGAGACCCAGTACTTC. Amino acids: CASSARWSGETQYF.